Following are 16 T cell receptor beta chains from one sample sequenced in a study of OX40 agonist ivuxolimab in advanced cancers. This table comes from immunoSEQ multiplex PCR, and its TCRdb copy is limited to in-frame clones, with some not included. The data show more than 65,000 clones, with 70% to 90% seen just once and under 6% held by the top ten. This sample comprised CD4+ or CD8+ T cells sorted from blood, obtained in a trial of the OX40 agonist ivuxolimab. The origin of the receptors is an adult with an advanced solid tumor such as melanoma, head and neck, liver or kidney cancer.

The CDR3: CASSSRAASNEKLFF. As DNA, the CDR3 is TGTGCCAGCAGCTCAAGGGCAGCTTCTAATGAAAAACTGTTTTTT. The V call is TRBV7-9, the J call TRBJ1-4; no firm D call. CDR1 is SEHNR and CDR2 is FQNEAQ in the germline V gene (reference sequence). V was trimmed by 4 bases and J by 3 bases, leaving 12 bases between them. The CDR3 runs to 15 residues.

This chain links TRBV4-3 with TRBJ1-5, with TRBD1 as a possible D gene (6 bases). CDR1 and CDR2 from the germline V gene are LGHNA and YSLEER. The ends were cut back, 0 bases at V and 3 bases at J, with 12 bases in the middle. The CDR3 loop spans 16 amino acids. Here the CDR3 DNA reads TGCGCCAGCAGCCAAGAGGCCGGACAGTACAATCAGCCCCAGCATTTT. It is translated as CASSQEAGQYNQPQHF.

J is TRBJ2-1 and V is TRBV28; tentative D call: TRBD2 (5 bases). The CDR3 length is 15 residues. Germline V lookup: CDR1 MDHEN, CDR2 SYDVKM. V lost 7 bases and J 0 bases, leaving 13 bases between the germline ends. The CDR3 here is CASTMSGGSYNEQFF. The CDR3 DNA reads as TGTGCCAGCACTATGTCTGGAGGCTCCTACAATGAGCAGTTCTTC. Full variable domain (missing parts from reference TRBV28 and TRBJ2-1): DVKVTQSSRYLVKRTGEKVFLECVQDMDHENMFWYRQDPGLGLRLIYFSYDVKMKEKGDIPEGYSVSREKKERFSLILESASTNQTSMYLCASTMSGGSYNEQFFGPGTRLTVL.

V is TRBV11-2 and J is TRBJ1-6, with D hard to call. Germline CDR1 SGHAT, CDR2 FQNNGV. Trimming removed 0 bases at V and 9 bases at J, with 12 bases between. The CDR3 is made up of 15 amino acids. CDR3 DNA: TGTGCCAGCAGCTTAGAGGAGATAGGCGGTTCACCCCTCCACTTT. It specifies CASSLEEIGGSPLHF.

The rearrangement uses TRBV5-4 and TRBJ1-2; TRBD1 matches at 9 bases. CDR3 length: 17 amino acids. Germline CDR1 is SGHNT and CDR2 is YYREEE (reference sequence). V shed 2 bases, J shed 0 bases, and the junction held 8 bases outside the gene matches. This chain's CDR3 is CASSFGTGLMTNYGYTF. CDR3 nucleotides: TGTGCCAGCAGCTTCGGGACAGGGCTGATGACTAACTATGGCTACACCTTC.

This clone came up a few times. The genes are TRBV4-1 and TRBJ2-6, with D possibly matching TRBD1 (6 bases). Per germline, CDR1 MGHRA and CDR2 YSYEKL. The length of the CDR3 is 16 residues. The V end was cut by 0 bases, the J end by 2 bases, with 8 bases between. The CDR3 loop is CASSQEPGAGANVLTF. The CDR3 nucleotides are TGCGCCAGCAGCCAAGAACCAGGGGCTGGGGCCAACGTCCTGACTTTC.

This chain connects TRBV15 to TRBJ2-2; 9 bases are a match to TRBD2. The junction had 7 bases not matched to a gene; V was cut back by 4 bases and J by 4 bases. CDR3 length equals 16 residues. Germline CDR1 and CDR2: LNHNV and YYDKDF (reference sequence). The CDR3 region is CATSTPGGRATGELFF. CDR3 nucleotides: TGTGCCACCAGCACCCCGGGCGGGAGGGCCACCGGGGAGCTGTTTTTT. The complete variable domain, with remaining parts taken from reference TRBV15 and TRBJ2-2, reads DAMVIQNPRYQVTQFGKPVTLSCSQTLNHNVMYWYQQKSSQAPKLLFHYYDKDFNNEADTPDNFQSRRPNTSFCFLDIRSPGLGDTAMYLCATSTPGGRATGELFFGEGSRLTVL.

J is TRBJ1-5 and V is TRBV9; 8 bases agree with TRBD1. Germline loops: CDR1 SGDLS, CDR2 YYNGEE. The CDR3 is 17 amino acids. Losses at the gene ends were 4 bases for V and 0 bases for J; bases not matched to a gene: 9. The CDR3, as DNA: TGTGCCAGCAGCCCCGGACAGGGTGAAATTAGCAATCAGCCCCAGCATTTT. This codes for CASSPGQGEISNQPQHF.

The rearrangement uses TRBV2 and TRBJ1-4; D gene unclear. The CDR3 contains 13 residues. Germline CDR1 SNHLY, CDR2 FYNNEI. V was shortened by 6 bases and J by 0 bases, with 5 bases between the two germline ends. CDR3 sequence (DNA): TGTGCCAGCAGCTTTCCAACTAATGAAAAACTGTTTTTT. Its translation is CASSFPTNEKLFF. The entire variable domain, with the rest obtained from reference TRBV2 and TRBJ1-4, is as follows: EPEVTQTPSHQVTQMGQEVILRCVPISNHLYFYWYRQILGQKVEFLVSFYNNEISEKSEIFDDQFSVERPDGSNFTLKIRSTKLEDSAMYFCASSFPTNEKLFFGSGTQLSVL.

DNA for the CDR3: TGCGCCAGCAGCCAAGTCTTACAGAAGCTTAATGAAAAACTGTTTTTT. Translated, it gives CASSQVLQKLNEKLFF. This rearrangement joins TRBV4-1 to TRBJ1-4; D gene unclear. There are 16 residues in the CDR3. Germline CDR1 and CDR2: MGHRA and YSYEKL. Trimming took 1 base from V and 4 from J, leaving 13 bases between them.

V usage is TRBV25-1 and J usage is TRBJ2-5, with D possibly matching TRBD2 (6 bases). The V end was cut by 2 bases, the J end by 7 bases, with 17 bases between. Germline V gene sequence: CDR1 MGHDK, CDR2 SYGVNS. The CDR3 runs to 15 residues. The CDR3 sequence: CASSESGSQWGTQYF. DNA for the CDR3: TGTGCCAGCAGTGAAAGCGGGTCCCAGTGGGGGACCCAGTACTTC.

This chain connects TRBV28 to TRBJ2-2, with a possible D match to TRBD1 (5 bases). Germline CDR1 reads MDHEN; CDR2 reads SYDVKM. CDR3 length: 16 amino acids. V lost 2 bases to trimming and J lost 3 bases, with 13 bases between them. CDR3 nucleotides: TGTGCCAGCAGTTTACCGCGGTGGGGCTACACCGGGGAGCTGTTTTTT. Its translation is CASSLPRWGYTGELFF.

This clone has more than one count but fewer than ten. This rearrangement joins TRBV4-2 to TRBJ2-5, with D perhaps TRBD2 (5 bases). Germline loops: CDR1 LGHNA, CDR2 YNFKEQ. V was trimmed by 1 base and J by 5 bases, leaving 11 bases between them. This CDR3 is built from 14 residues. The CDR3 spells CASSQGRVSETQYF. As DNA, the CDR3 is TGTGCCAGCAGCCAAGGGCGGGTATCGGAGACCCAGTACTTC.

The chain has TRBV9 and TRBJ2-1; D possibly corresponds to TRBD2 (6 bases). V gave up 4 bases and J gave up 1 base, with 18 bases separating them. This CDR3 region has 17 residues. Germline-derived CDR1 and CDR2 are SGDLS and YYNGEE. The CDR3 loop reads CASSRLAAAKSYNEQFF. The CDR3 coding sequence is TGTGCCAGCAGCCGATTAGCGGCCGCGAAATCCTACAATGAGCAGTTCTTC.

The V call is TRBV5-4, the J call TRBJ2-1; 7 bases fit TRBD2. V was clipped by 4 bases and J by 3 bases; unmatched bases: 10. CDR1 is SGHNT and CDR2 is YYREEE in the germline V gene (reference sequence). The CDR3 totals 16 residues. The CDR3 bases are TGTGCCAGCAGCGGCCAGACTAGCAATAACTACAATGAGCAGTTCTTC. Protein product: CASSGQTSNNYNEQFF. The whole variable domain, filled in from reference TRBV5-4 and TRBJ2-1, reads ETGVTQSPTHLIKTRGQQVTLRCSSQSGHNTVSWYQQALGQGPQFIFQYYREEENGRGNFPPRFSGLQFPNYSSELNVNALELDDSALYLCASSGQTSNNYNEQFFGPGTRLTVL.

The rearrangement links TRBV7-2 to TRBJ2-1; 10 bases are shared with TRBD1. V trimming: 5 bases; J trimming: 6 bases; junction bases outside the gene matches: 4. Germline CDR1 and CDR2: SGHTA and FQGNSA. The CDR3 covers 14 residues. CDR3 sequence (DNA): TGTGCCAGCAGCAAAGGGGACAGGGGCAATGAGCAGTTCTTC. Its translation: CASSKGDRGNEQFF.